This T cell receptor beta chain was recovered during a study of spatial heterogeneity in lung cancer. At the level of the study: Raw sequencing reads included, on average, more than 8.5 appearances of each unique TCR and UMI combination.

This clonotype is medium-sized (0.01 to 0.1%). TCRdb fed the 5' RACE reads into MiXCR, producing one record per CDR3 protein. The repertoire holds several thousand distinct CDR3 sequences, with about 3% as singletons. Time point described: sample taken at primary tumor resection. A total of approximately 69 untreated early-stage non-small cell lung cancer patients served as donors. Sequencing of whole RNA from tumor, nontumor lung or frozen PBMC involved no sorting. This sample comprised normal lung tissue next to the tumor, obtained at surgery. This receptor was obtained from a male donor with early-stage non-small cell lung cancer.

CDR3 sequence: CSVADGNTEAFF. The CDR3 bases are TGCAGCGTGGCTGACGGGAACACTGAAGCTTTCTTT. The chain links TRBV29-1 to TRBJ1-1; D is undetermined. Germline loops: CDR1 SQVTM, CDR2 ANQGSEA. The CDR3 sequence is 12 residues long. The V and J ends lost 6 bases and 1 base respectively, with 9 bases between them.